These T cell receptor beta chains were read from a single sample in a study of blood T cell repertoires in COVID-19. Sequencing used immunoSEQ multiplex PCR; TCRdb keeps in-frame clones, though not all of them. The sample lists some 200,000 clones; about 86% were seen once. Sequenced sample: peripheral blood. The receptor source for this set is a man aged 30-40 years with active or convalescent COVID-19. The CDR3 runs from the conserved cysteine through the conserved F or W. The order of the fields is J gene, clone size, V gene, D gene, CDR3 DNA, CDR3 protein. The D gene is left open where the match is weak. Rows may omit the clone size; those that give it use once, few, many or a size class.

TRBJ1-1,.,TRBV4-1,TRBD1,TGCGCCAGCAATTCGGGACAGTTGAACACTGAAGCTTTCTTT,CASNSGQLNTEAFF
TRBJ1-5,.,TRBV28,.,TGTGCCAGCAGACCCGGGACATATAGCAATCAGCCCCAGCATTTT,CASRPGTYSNQPQHF
TRBJ1-2,.,TRBV7-8,.,TGTGCCAGCAGCTTAAACTCGCGTGGCTACACCTTC,CASSLNSRGYTF
TRBJ1-2,.,TRBV28,.,TGTGCCAGCAGCGCAGGAGGATATGGCTACACCTTC,CASSAGGYGYTF
TRBJ2-7,.,TRBV27,.,TGTGCCAGCAGATGGGGGGTGGAGGAGCAGTACTTC,CASRWGVEEQYF
TRBJ2-1,.,TRBV18,TRBD2,TGTGCCAGCTCACCGGACGGACTAGCGGGCAATGAGCAGTTCTTC,CASSPDGLAGNEQFF
TRBJ1-5,.,TRBV28,.,TGTGCCAGCAGAGGGGGGGATCAGCCCCAGCATTTT,CASRGGDQPQHF
TRBJ1-1,.,TRBV2,.,TGTGCCAGCAGTGAAGCTTATCCCGAGACAGGGAACACTGAAGCTTTCTTT,CASSEAYPETGNTEAFF
TRBJ1-6,.,TRBV24-1,TRBD1,TGTGCCACCAGTGACTCCCGCTGCGATAGTCCCGGGACAGGGGTCAGCTCCTATAATTCACCCCTCCACTTT,CATSDSRCDSPGTGVSSYNSPLHF
TRBJ2-7,.,TRBV24-1,.,TGTGCCACCAGTGATTCGGGGACTTCGGTCTACGAGCAGTACTTC,CATSDSGTSVYEQYF
TRBJ1-2,.,TRBV5-1,.,TGCGCCAGCAGCGGGCAGCCGCTTAACTATGGCTACACCTTC,CASSGQPLNYGYTF
TRBJ1-3,once,TRBV6-1,TRBD1,TGTGCCAGCAGTGAAAGGCTTACCGGGACAGGGTGGTCTGGAAACACCATATATTTT,CASSERLTGTGWSGNTIYF
TRBJ1-6,.,TRBV12-3/TRBV12-4,.,TGTGCCAGCAGCCTAGCTTTCATTTCACCCCTCCACTTT,CASSLAFISPLHF
TRBJ1-5,.,TRBV19,TRBD1,TGTGCCAGTGGGTCCGGGACAGGGGGTCAGCCCCAGCATTTT,CASGSGTGGQPQHF